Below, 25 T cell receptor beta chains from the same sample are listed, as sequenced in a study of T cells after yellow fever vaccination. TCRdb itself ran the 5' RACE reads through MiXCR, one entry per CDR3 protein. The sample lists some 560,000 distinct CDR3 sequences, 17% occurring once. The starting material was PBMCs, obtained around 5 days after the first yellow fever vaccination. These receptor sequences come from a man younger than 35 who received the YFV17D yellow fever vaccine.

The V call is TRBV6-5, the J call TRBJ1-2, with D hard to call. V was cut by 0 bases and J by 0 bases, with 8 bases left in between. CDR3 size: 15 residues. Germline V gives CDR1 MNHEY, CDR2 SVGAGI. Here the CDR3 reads CASSYSDTPNYGYTF. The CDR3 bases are TGTGCCAGCAGTTACTCCGACACCCCTAACTATGGCTACACCTTC.

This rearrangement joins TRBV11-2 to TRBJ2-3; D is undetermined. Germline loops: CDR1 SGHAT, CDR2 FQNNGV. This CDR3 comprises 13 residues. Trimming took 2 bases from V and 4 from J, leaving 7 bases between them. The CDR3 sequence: CASSLLLADTQYF. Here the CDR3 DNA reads TGTGCCAGCAGCTTATTGCTAGCAGATACGCAGTATTTT.

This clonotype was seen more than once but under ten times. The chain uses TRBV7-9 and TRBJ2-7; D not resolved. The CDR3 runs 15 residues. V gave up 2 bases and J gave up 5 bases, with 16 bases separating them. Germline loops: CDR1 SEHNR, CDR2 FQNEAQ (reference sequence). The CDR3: CASSLRVWAQDEQYF. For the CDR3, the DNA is TGTGCCAGCAGCTTAAGGGTTTGGGCTCAGGACGAGCAGTACTTC.

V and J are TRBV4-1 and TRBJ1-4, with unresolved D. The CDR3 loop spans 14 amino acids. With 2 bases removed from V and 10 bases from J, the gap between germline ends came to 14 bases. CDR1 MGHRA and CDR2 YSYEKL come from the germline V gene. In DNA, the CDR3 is TGCGCCAGCAGCCAAAGAGACTCATTATCAAAACTGTTTTTT. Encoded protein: CASSQRDSLSKLFF.

CDR3 in amino acids: CASSRTAEAFF. The CDR3 DNA follows: TGTGCCAGTAGCCGGACCGCTGAAGCTTTCTTT. The J gene is TRBJ1-1, the V gene TRBV7-9; no firm D call. Germline V gene lookup returns CDR1 SEHNR and CDR2 FQNEAQ (reference sequence). V lost 9 bases, J lost 6 bases, and 11 bases lay in between. This CDR3 has 11 amino acids. Drawing the rest from reference TRBV7-9 and TRBJ1-1, the complete variable domain is DTGVSQNPRHKITKRGQNVTFRCDPISEHNRLYWYRQTLGQGPEFLTYFQNEAQLEKSRLLSDRFSAERPKGSFSTLEIQRTEQGDSAMYLCASSRTAEAFFGQGTRLTVV.

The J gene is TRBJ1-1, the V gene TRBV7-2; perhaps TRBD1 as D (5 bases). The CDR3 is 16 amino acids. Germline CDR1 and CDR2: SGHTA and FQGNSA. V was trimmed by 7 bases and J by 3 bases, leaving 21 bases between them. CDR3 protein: CASIAQQERSDTEAFF. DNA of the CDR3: TGTGCCAGCATCGCCCAACAGGAGCGGTCCGACACTGAAGCTTTCTTT.

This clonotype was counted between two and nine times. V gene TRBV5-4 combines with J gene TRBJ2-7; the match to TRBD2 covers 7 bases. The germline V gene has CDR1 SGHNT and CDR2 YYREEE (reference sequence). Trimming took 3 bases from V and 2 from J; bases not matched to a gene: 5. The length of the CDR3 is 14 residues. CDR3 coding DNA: TGTGCCAGCAGCTCCACCGGGACTACCTACGAGCAGTACTTC. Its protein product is CASSSTGTTYEQYF.

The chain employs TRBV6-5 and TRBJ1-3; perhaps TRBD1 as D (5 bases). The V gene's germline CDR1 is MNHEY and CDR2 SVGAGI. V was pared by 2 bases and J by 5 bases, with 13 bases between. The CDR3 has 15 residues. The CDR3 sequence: CASSYGQGVRNTIYF. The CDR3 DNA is TGTGCCAGCAGTTACGGGCAGGGAGTTAGAAACACCATATATTTT.

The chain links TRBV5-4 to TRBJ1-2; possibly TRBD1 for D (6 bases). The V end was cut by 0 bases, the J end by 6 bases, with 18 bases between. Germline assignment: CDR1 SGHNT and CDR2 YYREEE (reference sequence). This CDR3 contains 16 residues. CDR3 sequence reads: CASSLVILQGRDGYTF. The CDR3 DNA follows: TGTGCCAGCAGCTTGGTTATTCTCCAGGGGCGGGATGGCTACACCTTC.

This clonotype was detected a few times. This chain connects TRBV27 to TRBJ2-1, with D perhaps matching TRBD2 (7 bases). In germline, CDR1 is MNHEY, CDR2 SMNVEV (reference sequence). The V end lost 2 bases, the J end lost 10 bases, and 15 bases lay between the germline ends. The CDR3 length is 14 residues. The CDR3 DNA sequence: TGTGCCAGCAGTTTAGGGGGGGGCCTTCGGGAGCAGTTCTTC. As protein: CASSLGGGLREQFF.

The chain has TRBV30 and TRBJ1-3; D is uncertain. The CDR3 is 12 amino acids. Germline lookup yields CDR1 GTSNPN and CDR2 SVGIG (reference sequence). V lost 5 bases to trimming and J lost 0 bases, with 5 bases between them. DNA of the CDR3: TGTGCCTGGGTGGACTCTGGAAACACCATATATTTT. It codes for CAWVDSGNTIYF.

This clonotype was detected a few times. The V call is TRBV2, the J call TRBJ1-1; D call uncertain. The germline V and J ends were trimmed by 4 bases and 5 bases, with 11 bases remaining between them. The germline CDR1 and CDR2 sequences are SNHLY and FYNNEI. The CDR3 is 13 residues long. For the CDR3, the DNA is TGTGCCAGCAGTGGGGCGGGTATGACTGAAGCTTTCTTT. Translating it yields CASSGAGMTEAFF.

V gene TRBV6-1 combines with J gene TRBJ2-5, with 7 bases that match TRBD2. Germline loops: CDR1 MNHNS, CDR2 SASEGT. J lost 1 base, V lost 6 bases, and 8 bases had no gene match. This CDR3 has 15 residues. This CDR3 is CASRKVSGSQETQYF. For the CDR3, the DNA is TGTGCCAGCAGGAAAGTTAGCGGGTCCCAAGAGACCCAGTACTTC.

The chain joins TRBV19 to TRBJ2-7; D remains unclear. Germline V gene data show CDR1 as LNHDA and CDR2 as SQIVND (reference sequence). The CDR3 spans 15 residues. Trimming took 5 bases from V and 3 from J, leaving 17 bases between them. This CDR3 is CASSRRLDGFYEQYF. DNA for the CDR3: TGTGCCAGTAGTCGTCGATTGGACGGTTTCTACGAGCAGTACTTC. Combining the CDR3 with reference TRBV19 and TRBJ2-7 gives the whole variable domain DGGITQSPKYLFRKEGQNVTLSCEQNLNHDAMYWYRQDPGQGLRLIYYSQIVNDFQKGDIAEGYSVSREKKESFPLTVTSAQKNPTAFYLCASSRRLDGFYEQYFGPGTRLTVT.

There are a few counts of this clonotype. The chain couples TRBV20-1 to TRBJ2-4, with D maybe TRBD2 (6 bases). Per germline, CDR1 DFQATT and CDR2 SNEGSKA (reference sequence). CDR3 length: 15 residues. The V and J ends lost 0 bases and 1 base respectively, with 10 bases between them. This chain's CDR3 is CSARDRGGAKNIQYF. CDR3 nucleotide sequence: TGCAGTGCTAGAGATCGTGGGGGGGCCAAAAACATTCAGTACTTC.

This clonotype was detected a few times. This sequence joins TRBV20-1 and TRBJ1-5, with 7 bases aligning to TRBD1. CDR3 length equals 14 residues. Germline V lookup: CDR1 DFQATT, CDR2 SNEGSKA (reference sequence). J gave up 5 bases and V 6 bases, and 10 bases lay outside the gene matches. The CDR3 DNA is TGCAGTGCGAAACAGGGACAGTTATATCAGCCCCAGCATTTT. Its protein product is CSAKQGQLYQPQHF.

CDR3 amino acids: CASSFPSGRTEAFF. CDR3 bases: TGTGCCAGCAGCTTCCCGTCGGGGCGGACTGAAGCTTTCTTT. The gene calls are TRBV7-9 and TRBJ1-1; possible D gene TRBD1, 5 bases. The germline gives CDR1 SEHNR, CDR2 FQNEAQ (reference sequence). This CDR3 spans 14 amino acids. V dropped 3 bases and J dropped 5 bases, with 13 bases sitting between them.

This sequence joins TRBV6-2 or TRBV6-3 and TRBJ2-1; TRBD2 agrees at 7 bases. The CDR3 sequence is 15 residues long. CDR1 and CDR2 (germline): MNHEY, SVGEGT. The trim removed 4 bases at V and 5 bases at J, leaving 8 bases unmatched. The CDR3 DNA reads TGTGCCAGCAGTTCCATGTCCGGGACTAACAATGAGCAGTTCTTC. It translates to CASSSMSGTNNEQFF.

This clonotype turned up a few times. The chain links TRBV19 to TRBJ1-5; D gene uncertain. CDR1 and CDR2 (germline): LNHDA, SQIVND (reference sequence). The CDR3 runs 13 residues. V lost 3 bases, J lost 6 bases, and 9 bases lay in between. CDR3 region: CASSISASQPQHF. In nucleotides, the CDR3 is TGTGCCAGTAGTATTAGCGCTAGTCAGCCCCAGCATTTT.

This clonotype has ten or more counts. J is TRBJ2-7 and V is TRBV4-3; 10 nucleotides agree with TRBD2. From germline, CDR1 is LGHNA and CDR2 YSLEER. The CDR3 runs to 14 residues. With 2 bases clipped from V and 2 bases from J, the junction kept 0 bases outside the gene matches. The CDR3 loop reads CASSQLAGAYEQYF. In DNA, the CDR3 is TGCGCCAGCAGCCAACTAGCGGGGGCCTACGAGCAGTACTTC.

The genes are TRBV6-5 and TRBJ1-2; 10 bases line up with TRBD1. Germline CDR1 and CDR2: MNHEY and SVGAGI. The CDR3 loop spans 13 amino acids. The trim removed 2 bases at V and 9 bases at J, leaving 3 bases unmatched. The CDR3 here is CASSYGTGESYTF. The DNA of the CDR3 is TGTGCCAGCAGTTACGGGACAGGGGAAAGCTACACCTTC.

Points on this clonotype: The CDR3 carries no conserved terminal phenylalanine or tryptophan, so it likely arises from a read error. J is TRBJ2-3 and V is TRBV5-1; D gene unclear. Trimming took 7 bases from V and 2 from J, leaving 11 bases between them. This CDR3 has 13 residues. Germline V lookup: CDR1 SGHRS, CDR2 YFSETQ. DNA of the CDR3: TGCGCCAGCCGACTTCAAGACACAGATACGCAGTATCTT. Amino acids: CASRLQDTDTQYL.

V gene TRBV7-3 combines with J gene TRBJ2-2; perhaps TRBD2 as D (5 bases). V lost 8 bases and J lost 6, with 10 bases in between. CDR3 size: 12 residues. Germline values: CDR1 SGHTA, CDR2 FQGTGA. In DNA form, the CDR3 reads TGTGCCAGCCGGGAAGGTGCCGGGGAGCTGTTTTTT. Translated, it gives CASREGAGELFF.

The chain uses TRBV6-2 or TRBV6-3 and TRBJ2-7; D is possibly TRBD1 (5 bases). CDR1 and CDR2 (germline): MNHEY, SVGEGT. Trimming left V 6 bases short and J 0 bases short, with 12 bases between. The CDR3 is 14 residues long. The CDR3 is CASRLRRGSYEQYF. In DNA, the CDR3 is TGTGCCAGCAGACTTCGTAGGGGCTCCTACGAGCAGTACTTC.

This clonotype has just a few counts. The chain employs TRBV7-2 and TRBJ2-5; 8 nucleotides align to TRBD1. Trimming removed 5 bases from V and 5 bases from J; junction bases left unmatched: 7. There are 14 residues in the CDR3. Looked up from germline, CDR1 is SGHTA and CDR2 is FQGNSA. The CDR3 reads CASSDTYRGETQYF. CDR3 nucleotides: TGTGCCAGCAGCGACACCTACAGGGGGGAGACCCAGTACTTC. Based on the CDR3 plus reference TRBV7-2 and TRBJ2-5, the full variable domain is GAGVSQSPSNKVTEKGKDVELRCDPISGHTALYWYRQSLGQGLEFLIYFQGNSAPDKSGLPSDRFSAERTGGSVSTLTIQRTQQEDSAVYLCASSDTYRGETQYFGPGTRLLVL.